This paragraph covers one TCR beta chain sequence. Its cognate antigen is unknown. The CDR3 runs to 18 residues. In germline, CDR1 is ENHRY, CDR2 SYGVKD. The data were taken from a study of CXCR3-negative and CXCR3-positive naive CD8 T cells. cDNA libraries for TRB were generated by 5' RACE incorporating UMI labels. Reprocessing the 5' RACE reads, TCRdb reports a single entry for every CDR3 protein and omits DNA. Listed are approximately 74,000 distinct CDR3 sequences; roughly 1.5% falls within the top ten. Study-wide results and caveats: Naive CXCR3-positive and CXCR3-negative cells shared similar TRBV-TRBJ usage, unlike memory cells. Relative to memory CD8+ cells, whose diversity was much lower, both naive subsets had comparably high diversity.

The rearrangement uses TRBV10-3 and TRBJ2-5; TCRdb proposes TRBD1, but this gene call is untestable without DNA. The sequenced material came from naive CXCR3- CD8+ T cells from blood. Subset: CD45RO-CCR7+CD27+CD95- naive CD8+ T cells lacking CXCR3 (TNR3-). The clonotype comes from a human donor in good health. Some clones in this sample may be carry-over from other donors' samples. The CDR3 protein is CAISELLSGGTGKETQYF.